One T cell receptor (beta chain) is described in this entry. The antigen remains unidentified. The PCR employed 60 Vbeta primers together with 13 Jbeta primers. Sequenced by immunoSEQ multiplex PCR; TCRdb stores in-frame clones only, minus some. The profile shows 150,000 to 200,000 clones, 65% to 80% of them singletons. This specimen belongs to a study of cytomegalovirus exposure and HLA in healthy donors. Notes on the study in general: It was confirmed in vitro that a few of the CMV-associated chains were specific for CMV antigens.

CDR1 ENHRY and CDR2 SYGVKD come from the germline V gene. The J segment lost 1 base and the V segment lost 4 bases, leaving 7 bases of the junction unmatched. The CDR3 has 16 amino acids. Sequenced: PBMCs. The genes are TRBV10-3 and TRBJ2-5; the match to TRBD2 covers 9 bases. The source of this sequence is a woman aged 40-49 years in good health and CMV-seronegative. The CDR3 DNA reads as TGTGCCATCAGTGCCTTAGCGGGAGATCCCCAAGAGACCCAGTACTTC. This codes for CAISALAGDPQETQYF.